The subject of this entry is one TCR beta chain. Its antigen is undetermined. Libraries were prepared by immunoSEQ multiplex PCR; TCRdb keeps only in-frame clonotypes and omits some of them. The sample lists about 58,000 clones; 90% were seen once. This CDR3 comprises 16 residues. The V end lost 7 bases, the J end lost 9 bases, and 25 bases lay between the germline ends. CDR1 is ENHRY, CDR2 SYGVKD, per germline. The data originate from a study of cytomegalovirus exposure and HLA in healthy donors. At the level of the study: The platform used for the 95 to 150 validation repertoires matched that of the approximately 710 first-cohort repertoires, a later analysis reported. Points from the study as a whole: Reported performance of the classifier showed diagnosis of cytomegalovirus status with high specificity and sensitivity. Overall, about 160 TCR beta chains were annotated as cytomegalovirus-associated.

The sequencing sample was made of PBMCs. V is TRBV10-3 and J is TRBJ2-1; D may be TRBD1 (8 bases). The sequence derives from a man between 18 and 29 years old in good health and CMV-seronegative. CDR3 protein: CAITNSLETGEGEQFF. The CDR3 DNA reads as TGTGCCATCACAAATTCACTGGAGACAGGGGAGGGTGAGCAGTTCTTC.